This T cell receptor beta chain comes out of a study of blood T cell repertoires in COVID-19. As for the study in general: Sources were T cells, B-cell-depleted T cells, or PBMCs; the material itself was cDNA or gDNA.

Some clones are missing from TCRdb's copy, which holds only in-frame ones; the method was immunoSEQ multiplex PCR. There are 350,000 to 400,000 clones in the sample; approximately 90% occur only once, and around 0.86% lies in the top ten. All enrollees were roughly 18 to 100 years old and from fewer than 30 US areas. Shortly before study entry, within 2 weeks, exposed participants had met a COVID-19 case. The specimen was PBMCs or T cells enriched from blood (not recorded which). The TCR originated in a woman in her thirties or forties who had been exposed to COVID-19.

Written as DNA, the CDR3 is TGTGCCAGCACCCTGTCTTTGTCCCCTAACTATGGCTACACCTTC. The encoded protein is CASTLSLSPNYGYTF. This chain connects TRBV27 to TRBJ1-2; D gene ambiguous. Per the germline V gene, CDR1 is MNHEY and CDR2 is SMNVEV (reference sequence). Trimming took 7 bases from V and 0 from J, leaving 15 bases between them. There are 15 residues in the CDR3.